The 7 T cell receptor beta chains in this list originate from one sample, sequenced in a study of blood T cell repertoires in COVID-19. Assay: immunoSEQ multiplex PCR; the TCRdb copy retains only in-frame clones and omits some. The sample includes about 150,000 clones, around nine tenths seen only once; the top ten take roughly 2.1%. Sequenced material: peripheral blood. Source of these receptors: a human donor in a cohort sampled during active COVID-19.

CDR3 nucleotides: TGTGCCAGCAGCTTTACCGGGGGGCACAATGAGCAGTTCTTC. It encodes CASSFTGGHNEQFF. The rearrangement joins TRBV5-8 to TRBJ2-1; perhaps TRBD2 as D (7 bases). Trimming removed 2 bases at V and 5 bases at J, with 11 bases between. Looked up from germline, CDR1 is SGHTS and CDR2 is YDEGEE. The CDR3 is 14 residues long. Variable domain in full (rest from reference TRBV5-8 and TRBJ2-1): EAGVTQSPTHLIKTRGQQATLRCSPISGHTSVYWYQQALGLGLQFLLWYDEGEERNRGNFPPRFSGRQFPNYSSELNVNALELEDSALYLCASSFTGGHNEQFFGPGTRLTVL.

The J gene is TRBJ1-1, the V gene TRBV28, with 9 bases lining up with TRBD1. Unmatched junction bases numbered 4, after V lost 5 bases and J lost 3 bases. CDR1 and CDR2 (germline): MDHEN, SYDVKM. This CDR3 region has 14 residues. This chain's CDR3 is CASSPQGADTEAFF. The CDR3 nucleotides read TGTGCCAGCAGTCCACAGGGGGCGGACACTGAAGCTTTCTTT.

The CDR3: CAWSVEGYRAMNTEAFF. DNA for the CDR3: TGTGCCTGGAGTGTCGAGGGTTACAGGGCTATGAACACTGAAGCTTTCTTT. V is TRBV30 and J is TRBJ1-1; D is possibly TRBD1 (6 bases). CDR1 and CDR2 from the germline V gene are GTSNPN and SVGIG (reference sequence). CDR3 length: 17 amino acids. The V end lost 0 bases, the J end lost 0 bases, and 17 bases lay between the germline ends.

The chain combines TRBV30 with TRBJ2-2; D remains ambiguous. The germline CDR1 and CDR2 sequences are GTSNPN and SVGIG (reference sequence). This CDR3 is 18 amino acids long. The ends were cut back, 3 bases at V and 7 bases at J, with 27 bases in the middle. The CDR3 region has the DNA TGTGCCTGGAGGTTGCCCAGCTACTCATCCTACTCGGGCGGGGAGCTGTTTTTT. Translation: CAWRLPSYSSYSGGELFF.

The V gene is TRBV27, the J gene TRBJ1-2; no firm D call. The V end was cut by 3 bases, the J end by 3 bases, with 29 bases between. In germline, CDR1 is MNHEY, CDR2 SMNVEV (reference sequence). CDR3 size: 20 residues. In DNA, the CDR3 is TGTGCCAGCAGTTTCTCGGGGTCCTTGGGGTTAAAGTTAAAAGACTATGGCTACACCTTC. Its translation: CASSFSGSLGLKLKDYGYTF.

The chain recombines TRBV29-1 with TRBJ2-1; maybe TRBD1 (6 bases). The CDR3 spans 12 residues. Trimming pared 7 bases from V and 7 bases from J, leaving 14 bases between. Germline CDR1 SQVTM, CDR2 ANQGSEA. Here the CDR3 DNA reads TGCAGCGGAGAACAGGGCGGGAATGAGCAGTTCTTC. It is translated as CSGEQGGNEQFF.

The chain joins TRBV9 to TRBJ2-1; D possibly corresponds to TRBD1 (6 bases). Germline lookup yields CDR1 SGDLS and CDR2 YYNGEE. The CDR3 sequence is 14 residues long. The ends were cut back, 4 bases at V and 5 bases at J, with 13 bases in the middle. The CDR3 bases are TGTGCCAGCAGCACCACAGGGCCGAACAATGAGCAGTTCTTC. Its protein is CASSTTGPNNEQFF.